This TCR beta chain was documented in a study of early T cells in non-severe SARS-CoV-2 infection. Study-wide context: Chains were unpaired, as sequencing was done on bulk RNA from unsorted whole blood.

Individual cDNA molecules carried attached unique molecular identifiers. TCRdb called the 5' RACE reads again in MiXCR, with one record for every CDR3 protein. The sample records roughly 40,000 distinct CDR3 sequences, roughly 7% being singletons. The ends lost 5 bases at V and 6 bases at J; junction bases unmatched: 10. Germline V gene sequence: CDR1 SGHAT, CDR2 FQNNGV. The CDR3 has 15 amino acids. Points on this clonotype: It may be a read error: a sequence one base away is much more abundant.

Sample: whole blood. This TCR came from an adult who was a healthcare worker with PCR-confirmed SARS-CoV-2 infection or an uninfected control (not recorded which). The chain employs TRBV11-2 and TRBJ1-3; 7 bases are shared with TRBD1. DNA for the CDR3: TGTGCCAGCAGCCCGGGGACAGCTACTGAAAACACCATATATTTT. Translation gives CASSPGTATENTIYF.